This TCR beta chain was identified during a study of post-analysis software for immune sequencing data. Study-level findings and limits: Patients showed TRBV5-6, TRBV5-1 and TRBV20-1 among a few TRBV segments more frequent than in controls.

Note on this clonotype: Its antigen is as yet unknown.

Germline CDR1 and CDR2: MNHNS and SASEGT. CDR3 length: 10 amino acids. V shed 3 bases and J shed 11 bases, with 7 bases lying between them. Unique molecular identifiers tagged the TCR beta cDNA libraries. From the PCR reads, TCRdb called clonotypes with MiXCR, one entry per CDR3 protein. Of 350,000 to 450,000 distinct CDR3 sequences in the sample, less than 40% were seen once. The gene calls are TRBV6-1 and TRBJ2-5; D remains ambiguous. This clonotype was sampled from a girl aged 2 to 9 with multiple sclerosis. Sequenced: blood. In DNA, the CDR3 is TGTGCCAGCAGTGAGTGGGTGCAGTACTTC. Translated: CASSEWVQYF.